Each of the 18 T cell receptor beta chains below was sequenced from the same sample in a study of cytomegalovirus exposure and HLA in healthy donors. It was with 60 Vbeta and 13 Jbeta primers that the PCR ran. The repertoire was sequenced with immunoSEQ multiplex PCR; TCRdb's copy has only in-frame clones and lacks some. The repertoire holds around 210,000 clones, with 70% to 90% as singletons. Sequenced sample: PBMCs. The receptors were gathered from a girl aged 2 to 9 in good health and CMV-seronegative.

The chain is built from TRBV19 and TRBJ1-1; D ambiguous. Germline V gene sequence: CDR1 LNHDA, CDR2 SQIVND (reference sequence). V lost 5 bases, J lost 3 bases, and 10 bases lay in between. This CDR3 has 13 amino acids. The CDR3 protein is CASSPRRHTEAFF. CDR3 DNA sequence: TGTGCCAGTAGTCCCCGCAGGCACACTGAAGCTTTCTTT.

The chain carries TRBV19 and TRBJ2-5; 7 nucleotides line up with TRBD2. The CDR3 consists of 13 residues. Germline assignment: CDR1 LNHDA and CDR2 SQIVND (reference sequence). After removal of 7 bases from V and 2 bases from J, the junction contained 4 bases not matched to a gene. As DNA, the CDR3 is TGTGCCAGTAAAGGGAGGGAACAAGAGACCCAGTACTTC. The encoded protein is CASKGREQETQYF.

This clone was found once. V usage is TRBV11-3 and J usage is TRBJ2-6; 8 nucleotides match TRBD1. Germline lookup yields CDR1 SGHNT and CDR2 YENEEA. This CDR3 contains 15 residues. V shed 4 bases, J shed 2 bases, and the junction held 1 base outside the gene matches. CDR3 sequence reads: CASSSQGAGANVLTF. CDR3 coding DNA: TGTGCCAGCAGCTCACAGGGGGCTGGGGCCAACGTCCTGACTTTC. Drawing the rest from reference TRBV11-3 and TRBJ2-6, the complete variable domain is EAGVVQSPRYKIIEKKQPVAFWCNPISGHNTLYWYLQNLGQGPELLIRYENEEAVDDSQLPKDRFSAERLKGVDSTLKIQPAELGDSAVYLCASSSQGAGANVLTFGAGSRLTVL.

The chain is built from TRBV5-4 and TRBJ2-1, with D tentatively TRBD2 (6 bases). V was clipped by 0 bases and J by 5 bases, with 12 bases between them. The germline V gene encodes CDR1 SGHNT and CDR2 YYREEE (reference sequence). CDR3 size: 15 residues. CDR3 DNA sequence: TGTGCCAGCAGCTTGGTGGCTAGCGCTGACAATGAGCAGTTCTTC. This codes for CASSLVASADNEQFF.

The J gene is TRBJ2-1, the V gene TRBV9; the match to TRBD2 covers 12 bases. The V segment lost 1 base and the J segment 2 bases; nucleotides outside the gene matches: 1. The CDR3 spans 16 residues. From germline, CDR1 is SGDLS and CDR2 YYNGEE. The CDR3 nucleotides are TGTGCCAGCAGCGTAACTAGCGGGGGGACCTACAATGAGCAGTTCTTC. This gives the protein CASSVTSGGTYNEQFF.

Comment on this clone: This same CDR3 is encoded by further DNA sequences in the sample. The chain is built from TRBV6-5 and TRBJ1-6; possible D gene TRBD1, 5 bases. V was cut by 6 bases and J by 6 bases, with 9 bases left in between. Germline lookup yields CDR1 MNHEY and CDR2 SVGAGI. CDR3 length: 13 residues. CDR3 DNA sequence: TGTGCCAGCAGGACGGGGGTTAATTCACCCCTCCACTTT. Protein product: CASRTGVNSPLHF.

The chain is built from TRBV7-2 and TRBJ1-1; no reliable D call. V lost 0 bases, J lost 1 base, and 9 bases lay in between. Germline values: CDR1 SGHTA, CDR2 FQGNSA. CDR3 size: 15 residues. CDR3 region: CASSLALKQNTEAFF. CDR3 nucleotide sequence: TGTGCCAGCAGCTTAGCGTTAAAGCAGAACACTGAAGCTTTCTTT.

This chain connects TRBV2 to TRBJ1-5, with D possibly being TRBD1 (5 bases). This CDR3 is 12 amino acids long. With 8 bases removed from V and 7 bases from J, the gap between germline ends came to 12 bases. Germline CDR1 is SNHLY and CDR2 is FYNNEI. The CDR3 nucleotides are TGTGCCAGCGCGGGGGGGGGACAGCCCCAGCATTTT. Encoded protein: CASAGGGQPQHF.

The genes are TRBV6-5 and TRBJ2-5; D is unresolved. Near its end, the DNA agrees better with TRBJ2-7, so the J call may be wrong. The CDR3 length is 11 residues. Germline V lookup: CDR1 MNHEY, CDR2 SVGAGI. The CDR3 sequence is CASSNYYEQYF. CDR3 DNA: TGTGCCAGCAGCAATTACTACGAGCAGTACTTC.

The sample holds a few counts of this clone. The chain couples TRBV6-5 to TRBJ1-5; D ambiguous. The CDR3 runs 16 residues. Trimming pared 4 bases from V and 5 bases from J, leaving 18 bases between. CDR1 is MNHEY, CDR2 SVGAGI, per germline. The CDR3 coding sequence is TGTGCCAGCAGTTCGCGTCGCGTGTCCGTGGATCAGCCCCAGCATTTT. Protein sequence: CASSSRRVSVDQPQHF.

CDR3 sequence: CASSPNRGKQYF. The CDR3 nucleotides are TGTGCCAGCAGCCCTAACAGGGGAAAGCAGTACTTC. The chain couples TRBV5-8 to TRBJ2-7; 7 nucleotides agree with TRBD1. The CDR3 length is 12 residues. V was pared by 4 bases and J by 8 bases, with 6 bases of the junction left unmatched. Germline values: CDR1 SGHTS, CDR2 YDEGEE.

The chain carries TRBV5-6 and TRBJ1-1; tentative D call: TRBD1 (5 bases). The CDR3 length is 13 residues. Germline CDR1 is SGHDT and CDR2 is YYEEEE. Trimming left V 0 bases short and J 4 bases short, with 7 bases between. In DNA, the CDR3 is TGTGCCAGCAGCTTGGAAAGGGGCACTGAAGCTTTCTTT. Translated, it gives CASSLERGTEAFF.

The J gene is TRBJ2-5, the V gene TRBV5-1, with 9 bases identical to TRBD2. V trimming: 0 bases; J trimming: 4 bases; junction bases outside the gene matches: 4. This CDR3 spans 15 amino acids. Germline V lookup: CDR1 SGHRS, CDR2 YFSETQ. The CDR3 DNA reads TGCGCCAGCAGCTTGGTGGCGGGAGGGGGAGAGACCCAGTACTTC. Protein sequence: CASSLVAGGGETQYF.

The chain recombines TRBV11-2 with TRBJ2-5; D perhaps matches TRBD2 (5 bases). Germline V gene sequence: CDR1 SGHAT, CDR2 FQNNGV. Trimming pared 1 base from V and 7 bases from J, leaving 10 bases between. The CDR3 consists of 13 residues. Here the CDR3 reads CASSLVPAGTQYF. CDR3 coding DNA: TGTGCCAGCAGCTTAGTGCCGGCGGGGACCCAGTACTTC.

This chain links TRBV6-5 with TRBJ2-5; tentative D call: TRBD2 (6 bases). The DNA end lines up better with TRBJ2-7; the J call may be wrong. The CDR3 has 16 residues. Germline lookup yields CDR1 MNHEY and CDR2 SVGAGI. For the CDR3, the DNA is TGTGCCAGCAGTTACTCGCGGGGCCTGTCCTCCTACGAGCAGTACTTC. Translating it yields CASSYSRGLSSYEQYF.

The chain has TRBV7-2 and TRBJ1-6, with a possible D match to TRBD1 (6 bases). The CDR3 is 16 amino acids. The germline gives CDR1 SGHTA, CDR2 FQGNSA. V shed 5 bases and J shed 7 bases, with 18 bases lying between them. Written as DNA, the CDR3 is TGTGCCAGCAGCCCTCACACAGGGAAGGGAAATTCACCCCTCCACTTT. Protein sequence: CASSPHTGKGNSPLHF. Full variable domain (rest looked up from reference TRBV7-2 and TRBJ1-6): GAGVSQSPSNKVTEKGKDVELRCDPISGHTALYWYRQSLGQGLEFLIYFQGNSAPDKSGLPSDRFSAERTGGSVSTLTIQRTQQEDSAVYLCASSPHTGKGNSPLHFGNGTRLTVT.

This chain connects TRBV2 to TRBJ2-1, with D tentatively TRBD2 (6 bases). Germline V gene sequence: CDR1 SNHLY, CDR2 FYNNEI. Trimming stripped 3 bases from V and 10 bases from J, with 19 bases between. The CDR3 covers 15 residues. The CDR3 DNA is TGTGCCAGCAGTGATGAGCGGGTCGGTTCCTCCGAGCAGTTCTTC. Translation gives CASSDERVGSSEQFF. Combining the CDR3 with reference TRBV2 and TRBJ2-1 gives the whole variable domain EPEVTQTPSHQVTQMGQEVILRCVPISNHLYFYWYRQILGQKVEFLVSFYNNEISEKSEIFDDQFSVERPDGSNFTLKIRSTKLEDSAMYFCASSDERVGSSEQFFGPGTRLTVL.

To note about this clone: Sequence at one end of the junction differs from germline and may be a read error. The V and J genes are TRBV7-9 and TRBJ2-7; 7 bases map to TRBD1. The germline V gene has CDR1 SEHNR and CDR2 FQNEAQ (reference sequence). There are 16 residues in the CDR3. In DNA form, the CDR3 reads TGTTCCAGCAGCGAACCACCCGGACAGGCCTCCTACGAGCAGTACTTC. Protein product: CSSSEPPGQASYEQYF.